The present T cell receptor (beta chain) was sequenced within a study of neurological immune-mediated disorders. Study-wide results and limits: Expanded clones shared no identical CDR3 amino acid sequences across subjects, which suggested private TCR-beta repertoires in all groups. One related-CDR3 cluster, which may be a signature, held the repertoires of 18 of 34 multiple sclerosis patients after phylogenetic grouping. HTLV-1-associated myelopathy had the most TCR clonal expansion, whereas multiple sclerosis had the least (lower than in healthy controls).

There are many counts of this clonotype. The antigen is unknown. TCRdb analysed the 5' RACE reads with MiXCR anew, one entry per CDR3 protein. The sample gives 78,000 or so distinct CDR3 sequences, 4.5% to 6.5% of which show up once; about 2% is in the top ten. The V and J ends lost 5 bases and 4 bases respectively, with 12 bases between them. Germline loops: CDR1 DFQATT, CDR2 SNEGSKA (reference sequence). This CDR3 is 13 amino acids long. The rearrangement links TRBV20-1 to TRBJ2-1, with D possibly matching TRBD2 (6 bases). This clonotype originated in a woman aged 25-40 years with multiple sclerosis. Sequencing used PBMCs. The CDR3 DNA sequence: TGCAGTGCTTTGATAGCGGCTTACAATGAGCAGTTCTTC. Its translation is CSALIAAYNEQFF.